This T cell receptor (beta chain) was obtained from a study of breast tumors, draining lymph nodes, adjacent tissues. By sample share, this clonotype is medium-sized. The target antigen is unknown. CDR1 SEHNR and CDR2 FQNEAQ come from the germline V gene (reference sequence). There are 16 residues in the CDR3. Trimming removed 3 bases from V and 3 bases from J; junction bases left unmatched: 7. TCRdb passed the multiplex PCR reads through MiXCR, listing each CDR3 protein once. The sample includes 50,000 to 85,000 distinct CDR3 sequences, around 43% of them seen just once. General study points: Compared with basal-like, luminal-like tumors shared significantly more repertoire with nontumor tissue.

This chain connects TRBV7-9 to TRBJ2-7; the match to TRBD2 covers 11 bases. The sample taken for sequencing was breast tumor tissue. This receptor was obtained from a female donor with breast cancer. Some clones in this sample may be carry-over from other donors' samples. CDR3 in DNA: TGTGCCAGCAGCTTGCCGACTAGCGGGACTCTCTACGAGCAGTACTTC. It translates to CASSLPTSGTLYEQYF.